This T cell receptor beta chain was recovered during a study of cytomegalovirus exposure and HLA in healthy donors. PCR primers comprised 60 Vbeta and 13 Jbeta primers. Using immunoSEQ multiplex PCR, the repertoire was profiled, and TCRdb retains in-frame clones only, with some absent. The record lists 130,000 to 150,000 clones, of which the ten most abundant hold approximately 2.6%. This CDR3 has 15 amino acids. Germline CDR1 SGHTS, CDR2 YDEGEE. The V and J ends lost 0 bases and 0 bases respectively, with 10 bases between them. Donors showed nominal health when sampled, although they likely had unrecorded immune exposures.

The TCR comes from a man in his forties or fifties in good health and CMV-seronegative. The chain joins TRBV5-8 to TRBJ2-7; D is perhaps TRBD2 (6 bases). Source material: PBMCs. CDR3 sequence: CASSLALGGSYEQYF. The CDR3 nucleotides read TGTGCCAGCAGCTTGGCCTTGGGGGGCTCCTACGAGCAGTACTTC.